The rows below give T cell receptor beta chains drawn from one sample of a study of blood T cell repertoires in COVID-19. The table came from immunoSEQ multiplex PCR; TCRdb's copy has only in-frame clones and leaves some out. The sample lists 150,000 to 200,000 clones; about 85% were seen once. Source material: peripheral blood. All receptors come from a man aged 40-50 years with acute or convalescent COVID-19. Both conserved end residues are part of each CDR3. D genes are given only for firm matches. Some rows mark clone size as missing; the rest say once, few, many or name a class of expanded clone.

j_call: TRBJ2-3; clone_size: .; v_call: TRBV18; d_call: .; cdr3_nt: TGTGCCAGCTCACGGGACTCCCCTCGAGATACGCAGTATTTT; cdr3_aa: CASSRDSPRDTQYF
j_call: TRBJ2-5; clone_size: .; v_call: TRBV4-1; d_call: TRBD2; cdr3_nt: TGCGCCAGCAGCCACGCGGGGGGGGAAGAGACCCAGTACTTC; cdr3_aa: CASSHAGGEETQYF
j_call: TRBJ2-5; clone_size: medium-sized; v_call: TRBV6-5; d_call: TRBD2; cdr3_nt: TGTGCCGGAAAAGTCGAAGCGGGGGGGCCAGAGACCCAGTACTTC; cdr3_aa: CAGKVEAGGPETQYF
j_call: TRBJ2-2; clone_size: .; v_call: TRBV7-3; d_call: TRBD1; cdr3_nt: TGTGCCAGCAGCTTGAGGGGGCGCGCCGGGGAGCTGTTTTTT; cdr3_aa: CASSLRGRAGELFF
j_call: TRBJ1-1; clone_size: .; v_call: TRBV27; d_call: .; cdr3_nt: TGTGCCAGCAGTTTTATTTCAGGTAACACTGAAGCTTTCTTT; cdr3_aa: CASSFISGNTEAFF
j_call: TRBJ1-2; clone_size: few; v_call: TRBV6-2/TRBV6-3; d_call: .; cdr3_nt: TGTGCCAGCAACCCCATCGGGGATAACTATGGCTACACCTTC; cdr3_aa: CASNPIGDNYGYTF
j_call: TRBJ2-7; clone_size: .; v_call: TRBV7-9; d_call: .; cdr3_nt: TGTGCCAGCAACAGGGTCGACGAGCAGTACTTC; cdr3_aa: CASNRVDEQYF
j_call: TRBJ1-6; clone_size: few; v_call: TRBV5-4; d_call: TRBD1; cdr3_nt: TGTGCCAGCAGCGGCTTACCCGGGACAGCCCAATCACCCCTCCACTTT; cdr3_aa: CASSGLPGTAQSPLHF
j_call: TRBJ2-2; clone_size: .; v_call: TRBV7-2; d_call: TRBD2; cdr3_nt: TGTGCCAGCAGCGGTTTTGGCGGGGGGAGTGGCGGGGAGCTGTTTTTT; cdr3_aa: CASSGFGGGSGGELFF
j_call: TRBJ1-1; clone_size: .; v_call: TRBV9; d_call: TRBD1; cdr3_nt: TGTGCCAGCACGCGACAGGGATTGAACACTGAAGCTTTCTTT; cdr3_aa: CASTRQGLNTEAFF
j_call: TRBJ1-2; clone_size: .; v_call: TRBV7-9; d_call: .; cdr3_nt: TGTGCCAGCAGCTCAACCGGGACACCAAGCTATGGCTACACCTTC; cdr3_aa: CASSSTGTPSYGYTF
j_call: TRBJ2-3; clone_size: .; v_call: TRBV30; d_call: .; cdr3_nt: TGTGCCTGTCTGGTAGATAGCACAGATACGCAGTATTTT; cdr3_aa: CACLVDSTDTQYF
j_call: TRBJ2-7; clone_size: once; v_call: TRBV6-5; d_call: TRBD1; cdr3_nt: TGTGCCAGCAGTTACGGGACAGGGGGTTCCTACGAGCAGTACTTC; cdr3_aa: CASSYGTGGSYEQYF
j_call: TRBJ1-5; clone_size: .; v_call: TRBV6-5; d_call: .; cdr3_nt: TGTGCCAGCACCGCGCAGGCATCGCAGCCCCAGCATTTT; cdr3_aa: CASTAQASQPQHF
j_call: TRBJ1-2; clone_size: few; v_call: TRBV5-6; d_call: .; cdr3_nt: TGTGCCAGCAGCTTGATAGTTGCTAACTATGGCTACACCTTC; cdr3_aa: CASSLIVANYGYTF
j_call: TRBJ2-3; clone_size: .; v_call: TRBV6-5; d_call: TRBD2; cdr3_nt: TGTGCCAGCAGTTCGCTAGCGGGGAGCACAGATACGCAGTATTTT; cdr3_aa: CASSSLAGSTDTQYF
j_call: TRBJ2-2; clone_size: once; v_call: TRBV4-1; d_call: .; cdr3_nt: TGCGCCAGCAGCCAAGGCAAGGAGGCCACCGGGGAGCTGTTTTTT; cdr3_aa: CASSQGKEATGELFF
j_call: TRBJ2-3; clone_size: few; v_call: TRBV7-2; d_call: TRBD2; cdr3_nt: TGTGCCAGCAGCTTTTGGGCGGGGGGGCCCGAAGATACGCAGTATTTT; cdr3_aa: CASSFWAGGPEDTQYF
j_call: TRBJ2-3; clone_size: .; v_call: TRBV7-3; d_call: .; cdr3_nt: TGTGCCAGCAGCTTAGAAGGGGCCAGCACAGATACGCAGTATTTT; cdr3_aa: CASSLEGASTDTQYF
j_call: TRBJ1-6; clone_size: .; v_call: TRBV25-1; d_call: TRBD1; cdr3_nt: TGTGCCAGTATCGGACAGGATAATTCACCCCTCCACTTT; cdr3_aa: CASIGQDNSPLHF
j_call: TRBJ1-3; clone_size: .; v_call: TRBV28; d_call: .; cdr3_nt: TGTGCCAGCAGTTCCCGCCGGGGGAGCTCGGAATACACCATATATTTT; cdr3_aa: CASSSRRGSSEYTIYF
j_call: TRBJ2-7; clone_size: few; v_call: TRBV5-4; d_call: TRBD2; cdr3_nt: TGTGCCAGCAGCTTGTCGGGGGGATCCTACGAGCAGTACTTC; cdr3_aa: CASSLSGGSYEQYF
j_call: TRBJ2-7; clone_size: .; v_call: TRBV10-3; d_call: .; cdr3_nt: TGTGCCATCAGTGGGAGGGACCCCTCCTACGAGCAGTACTTC; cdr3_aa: CAISGRDPSYEQYF
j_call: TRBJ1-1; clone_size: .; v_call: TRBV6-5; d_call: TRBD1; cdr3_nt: TGTGCCAGCAACGCCGACAGGGGCAAAGCTTTCTTT; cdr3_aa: CASNADRGKAFF
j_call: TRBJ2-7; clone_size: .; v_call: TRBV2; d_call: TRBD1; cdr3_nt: TGTGCCAGCAGTGAAATGGGACAGGGGGGGTACGAGCAGTACTTC; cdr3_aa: CASSEMGQGGYEQYF
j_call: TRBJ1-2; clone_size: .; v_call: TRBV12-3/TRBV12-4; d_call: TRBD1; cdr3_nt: TGTGCCAGCAGTTTGGGACAGGGATCCGGCTACACCTTC; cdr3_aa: CASSLGQGSGYTF
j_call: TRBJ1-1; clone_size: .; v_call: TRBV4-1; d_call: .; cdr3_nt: TGCGCCAGCAGCCAAGTTAACAGTATCACTGAAGCTTTCTTT; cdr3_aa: CASSQVNSITEAFF
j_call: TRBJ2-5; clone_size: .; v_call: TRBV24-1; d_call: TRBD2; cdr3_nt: TGTGCCACCAGTGATGGGGTGACTAGCGGGGAAGAGACCCAGTACTTC; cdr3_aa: CATSDGVTSGEETQYF
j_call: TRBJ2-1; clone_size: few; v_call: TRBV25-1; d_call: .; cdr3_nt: TGTGCCAGCAGTGATGCGGGGCGGTCGGATGAGCAGTTCTTC; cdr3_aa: CASSDAGRSDEQFF
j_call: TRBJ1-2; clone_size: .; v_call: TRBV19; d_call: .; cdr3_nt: TGTGCCAGTATGGTCTCTCACGGGACAACTTATGGCTACACCTTC; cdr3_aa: CASMVSHGTTYGYTF
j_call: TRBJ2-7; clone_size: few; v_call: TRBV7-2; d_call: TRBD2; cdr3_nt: TGTGCCAGCAGCTTGCGCGGGGGGTCTTCAAGAGACTACGAGCAGTACTTC; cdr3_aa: CASSLRGGSSRDYEQYF
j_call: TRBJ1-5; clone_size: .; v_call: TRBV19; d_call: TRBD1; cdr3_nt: TGTGCCAGTACCGACAGGGGCAATCAGCCCCAGCATTTT; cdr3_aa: CASTDRGNQPQHF
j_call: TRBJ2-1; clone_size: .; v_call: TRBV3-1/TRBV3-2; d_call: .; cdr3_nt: TGTGCCAGCAGCCTTAACCGGCCGGGGTTGGTGGCTGAGCAGTTCTTC; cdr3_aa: CASSLNRPGLVAEQFF
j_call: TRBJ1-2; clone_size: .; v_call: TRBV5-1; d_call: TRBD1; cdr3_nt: TGCGCCAGCACCGAGAGGGGGCGGGATTTGAGCTACACCTTC; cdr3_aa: CASTERGRDLSYTF
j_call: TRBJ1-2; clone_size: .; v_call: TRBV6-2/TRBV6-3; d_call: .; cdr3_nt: TGTGCCAGCAGTACCGACACCGTAGGCTACACCTTC; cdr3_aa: CASSTDTVGYTF
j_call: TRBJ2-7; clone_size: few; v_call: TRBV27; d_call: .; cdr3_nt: TGTGCCAGCCTCGGCAGGGGCAACTACGAGCAGTACTTC; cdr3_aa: CASLGRGNYEQYF
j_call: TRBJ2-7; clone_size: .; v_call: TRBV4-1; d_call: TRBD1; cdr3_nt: TGCGCCAGCAGCCAAGGGACAGGAAACTACGAGCAGTACTTC; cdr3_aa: CASSQGTGNYEQYF
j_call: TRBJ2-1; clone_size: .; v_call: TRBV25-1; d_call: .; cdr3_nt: TGTGCCAGCAGTGAATCAGGGGTATCCTACAATGAGCAGTTCTTC; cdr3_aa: CASSESGVSYNEQFF
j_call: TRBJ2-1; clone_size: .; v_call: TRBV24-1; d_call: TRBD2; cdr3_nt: TGTGCCACCAGTGATTCCGCCGGAGCGGGGGGGCCTCAAGAGCAGTTCTTC; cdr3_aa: CATSDSAGAGGPQEQFF
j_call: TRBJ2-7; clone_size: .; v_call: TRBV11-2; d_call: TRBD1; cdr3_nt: TGTGCCAGCAGCTCCCCAACGGGACAGCCGGATCCCTACGAGCAGTACTTC; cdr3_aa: CASSSPTGQPDPYEQYF
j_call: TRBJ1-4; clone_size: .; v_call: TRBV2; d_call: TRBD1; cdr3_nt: TGTGCCAGCTCTGGGGGACAGGGAGCTAATGAAAAACTGTTTTTT; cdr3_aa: CASSGGQGANEKLFF
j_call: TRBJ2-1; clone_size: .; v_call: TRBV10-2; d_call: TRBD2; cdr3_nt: TGCGCCAGCAGTCGCCCCCGGCGGGCGGGGGACAATGAGCAGTTCTTC; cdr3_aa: CASSRPRRAGDNEQFF
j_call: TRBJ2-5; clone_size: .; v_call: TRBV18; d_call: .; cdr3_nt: TGTGCCAGCTCTCTCGACAGCTTAGAAGAGACCCAGTACTTC; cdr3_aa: CASSLDSLEETQYF
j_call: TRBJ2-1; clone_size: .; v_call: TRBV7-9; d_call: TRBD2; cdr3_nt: TGTGCCAGCAGCTTAGTCGGGGGGGTCTACAATGAGCAGTTCTTC; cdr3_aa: CASSLVGGVYNEQFF
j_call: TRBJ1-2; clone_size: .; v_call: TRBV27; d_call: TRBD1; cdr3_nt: TGTGCCAGCAGTTCCGGGACAGGGGAGATAGGCTATGGCTACACCTTC; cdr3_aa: CASSSGTGEIGYGYTF